This T cell receptor (beta chain) is drawn from a study of shared clonotypes between healthy human individuals. Study overall: A couple of female and three male donors aged 18 to 49 were enrolled. Per donor, three plates held CD4 naive cells, three held CD4 memory, two held CD8 naive and one held CD8 memory. General observations from the study: Collection of samples was limited to blood; tissue repertoires likely differ.

A note on this clone: Antigen specificity is unknown.

Clones were sequenced by immunoSEQ multiplex PCR, and TCRdb holds only the in-frame ones, with some missing. The sample lists 550,000 to 750,000 clones, approximately 90% occurring once. In the naive CD8 group, cells lacked CD45RO and were positively selected for CCR7, so terminally differentiated effector memory CD45RA+ cells were left out. This CDR3 contains 14 residues. The V end lost 0 bases, the J end lost 2 bases, and 7 bases lay between the germline ends. Germline V gene data show CDR1 as MNHEY and CDR2 as SMNVEV (reference sequence). The receptor's source is a young man in good health. Sample: naive CD8+ T cells sorted from blood. The chain links TRBV27 to TRBJ2-5; no definite D call. The CDR3: CASSLSRSQETQYF. CDR3 nucleotide sequence: TGTGCCAGCAGTTTATCGCGCTCTCAAGAGACCCAGTACTTC.